One sample yielded the 7 T cell receptor beta chains listed below, sequenced in a study of T cell responses to AZD1222 COVID-19 vaccine. Clones were read by immunoSEQ multiplex PCR, and TCRdb kept only the in-frame ones, dropping some. The sample has tens of thousands of clones; about 89% are singletons. The sample was peripheral blood, taken 28 days after the second AZD1222 dose. Receptors were obtained from an adult who received the AZD1222 COVID-19 vaccine.

The chain has TRBV18 and TRBJ1-5; D is possibly TRBD1 (6 bases). Germline loops: CDR1 KGHSH, CDR2 LQKENI. V was clipped by 4 bases and J by 6 bases, with 16 bases between them. This CDR3 region has 15 residues. The CDR3 sequence is CASSLPGGAGQPQHF. CDR3 bases: TGTGCCAGCTCACTCCCCGGGGGGGCCGGTCAGCCCCAGCATTTT.

The chain uses TRBV6-5 and TRBJ2-7; 8 nucleotides agree with TRBD1. V shed 6 bases and J 4 bases; nucleotides not matched to a gene: 11. Germline V gene sequence: CDR1 MNHEY, CDR2 SVGAGI. This CDR3 spans 15 amino acids. CDR3 DNA sequence: TGTGCCAGCAGACTACGTCAGGGGGCTGTATACGAGCAGTACTTC. The encoded protein is CASRLRQGAVYEQYF.

The chain has TRBV9 and TRBJ2-2, with 7 bases identical to TRBD2. The germline V gene encodes CDR1 SGDLS and CDR2 YYNGEE. The CDR3 is 16 residues long. Trimming at V came to 0 bases and at J to 1 base, leaving 3 bases not matched to a gene. As DNA, the CDR3 is TGTGCCAGCAGCGTAGGGTCTAGCGGGAACACCGGGGAGCTGTTTTTT. As protein: CASSVGSSGNTGELFF.

This clone occurred a few times. The chain links TRBV11-3 to TRBJ1-2, with D uncertain. Trimming took 1 base from V and 7 from J, leaving 7 bases between them. The CDR3 consists of 12 residues. CDR1 is SGHNT and CDR2 is YENEEA in the germline V gene. The DNA for the CDR3 is TGTGCCAGCAGCTTAGGGGCCGTTGGCTACACCTTC. As protein: CASSLGAVGYTF.

This clone was seen once. This chain uses TRBV6-6 with TRBJ2-3; 12 positions agree with TRBD2. Germline V lookup: CDR1 MNHNY, CDR2 SVGAGI (reference sequence). CDR3 length equals 16 residues. The junction had 9 bases not matched to a gene; V was cut back by 6 bases and J by 5 bases. The CDR3 nucleotides read TGTGCCAGCAGCTTCCAGACTAGCGGGAGAGGAGATACGCAGTATTTT. This gives the protein CASSFQTSGRGDTQYF.

The chain uses TRBV21-1 and TRBJ1-6. TRBV21-1 is tagged as a pseudogene. This CDR3 region has 15 residues. CDR3 amino acids: CASSKGWIVGSPLHF. DNA for the CDR3: TGTGCCAGCAGCAAAGGGTGGATAGTCGGATCACCCCTCCACTTT.

V usage is TRBV4-2 and J usage is TRBJ1-6; no reliable D call. CDR1 and CDR2 (germline): LGHNA, YNFKEQ. The V end lost 0 bases, the J end lost 6 bases, and 12 bases lay between the germline ends. This CDR3 comprises 16 residues. In DNA, the CDR3 is TGTGCCAGCAGCCAAGAAAGTCCCCAGTCTAATTCACCCCTCCACTTT. Protein sequence: CASSQESPQSNSPLHF.